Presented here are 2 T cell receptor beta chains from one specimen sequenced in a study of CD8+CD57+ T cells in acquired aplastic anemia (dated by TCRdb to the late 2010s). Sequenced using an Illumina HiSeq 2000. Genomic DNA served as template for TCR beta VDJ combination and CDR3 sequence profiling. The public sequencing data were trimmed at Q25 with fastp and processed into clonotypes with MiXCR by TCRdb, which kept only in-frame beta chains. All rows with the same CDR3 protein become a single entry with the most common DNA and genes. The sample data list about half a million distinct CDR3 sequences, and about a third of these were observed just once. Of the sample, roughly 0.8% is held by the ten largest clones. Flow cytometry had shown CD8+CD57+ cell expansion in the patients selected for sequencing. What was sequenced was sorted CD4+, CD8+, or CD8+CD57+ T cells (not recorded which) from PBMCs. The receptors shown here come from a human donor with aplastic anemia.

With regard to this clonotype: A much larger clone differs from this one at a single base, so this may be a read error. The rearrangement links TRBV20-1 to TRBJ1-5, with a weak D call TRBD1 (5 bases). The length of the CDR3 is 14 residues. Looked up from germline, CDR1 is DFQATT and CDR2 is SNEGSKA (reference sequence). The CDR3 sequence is CRARDRQGGQPQHF. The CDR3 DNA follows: TGCCGTGCTAGAGATCGTCAGGGAGGACAGCCCCAGCATTTT.

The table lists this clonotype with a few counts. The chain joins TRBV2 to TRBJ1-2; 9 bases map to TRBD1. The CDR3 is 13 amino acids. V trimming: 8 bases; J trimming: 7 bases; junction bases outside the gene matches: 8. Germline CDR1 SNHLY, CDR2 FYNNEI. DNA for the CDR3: TGTGCCAGCGTCCCGGGACAGGGATGTGGCTACACCTTC. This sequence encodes CASVPGQGCGYTF.